This is a list of T cell receptor beta chains from one sample in a study of blood T cell repertoires in COVID-19. Clones were read by immunoSEQ multiplex PCR, and TCRdb kept only the in-frame ones, dropping some. This table has roughly 700,000 clones, more than 80% appearing once. The sample taken for sequencing was peripheral blood. These receptors all come from a woman aged 18-29 years with acute or convalescent COVID-19. CDR3s include the opening cysteine and the closing phenylalanine or tryptophan. Fields, in order: J gene, V gene, clone size, D gene, CDR3 protein, CDR3 DNA. The D gene is left open where the match is weak. Some rows mark clone size as missing; the rest say once, few, many or name a class of expanded clone.

TRBJ2-7 TRBV19 . TRBD1 CASSIVQGSYEQYF TGTGCCAGTAGTATAGTACAGGGGTCCTACGAGCAGTACTTC
TRBJ2-1 TRBV25-1 . TRBD1 CASSDRGQGRNEQFF TGTGCCAGCAGTGATAGGGGACAGGGCCGAAATGAGCAGTTCTTC
TRBJ2-1 TRBV30 . . CAWSPPSYSYNEQFF TGTGCCTGGAGTCCTCCTAGCTACTCCTACAATGAGCAGTTCTTC
TRBJ2-2 TRBV6-5 . . CARGGQVVAGELFF TGTGCCAGGGGGGGGCAGGTCGTGGCCGGGGAGCTGTTTTTT
TRBJ2-2 TRBV9 . TRBD2 CASSVASGLWTGELFF TGTGCCAGCAGCGTAGCCTCGGGACTATGGACCGGGGAGCTGTTTTTT
TRBJ2-1 TRBV3-1/TRBV3-2 . TRBD2 CASSRGTSGTYNEQFF TGTGCCAGCAGCCGTGGGACTAGCGGGACCTACAATGAGCAGTTCTTC
TRBJ1-1 TRBV6-5 . . CASSYSWAPNTEAFF TGTGCCAGCAGTTACTCGTGGGCACCGAACACTGAAGCTTTCTTT
TRBJ2-7 TRBV11-2 . TRBD2 CASSPRLAPPYEQYF TGTGCCAGCAGCCCCCGACTAGCACCTCCCTACGAGCAGTACTTC
TRBJ1-2 TRBV27 . TRBD1 CASSFRGRDYGYTF TGTGCCAGCAGCTTCAGGGGGCGGGACTATGGCTACACCTTC
TRBJ1-3 TRBV6-6 . . CASSYPIAFGNTIYF TGTGCCAGCAGTTACCCAATAGCATTTGGAAACACCATATATTTT
TRBJ1-1 TRBV2 . TRBD1 CASRVHTGGMNTEAFF TGTGCCAGCAGAGTGCACACAGGGGGCATGAACACTGAAGCTTTCTTT
TRBJ1-1 TRBV21-1 . . CASSTTPGQMNTEAFF TGTGCCAGCAGCACTACTCCGGGACAAATGAACACTGAAGCTTTCTTT
TRBJ2-7 TRBV5-1 many . CASSPRGAGSSYEQYF TGCGCCAGCAGCCCCCGAGGAGCCGGTAGCTCCTACGAGCAGTACTTC
TRBJ2-7 TRBV4-3 once . CASSRDSRTSYEQYF TGCGCCAGCAGTCGGGACTCACGAACCTCCTACGAGCAGTACTTC
TRBJ1-2 TRBV9 . TRBD1 CASSVEGQPRANYGYTF TGTGCCAGCAGCGTAGAGGGACAGCCCAGGGCTAACTATGGCTACACCTTC
TRBJ1-6 TRBV18 . TRBD1 CASSSTGAGSPLHF TGTGCCAGCTCCTCTACAGGGGCTGGATCACCCCTCCACTTT
TRBJ1-6 TRBV6-5 few . CASSYARGVDSPLHF TGTGCCAGCAGTTACGCCAGGGGAGTGGATTCACCCCTCCACTTT